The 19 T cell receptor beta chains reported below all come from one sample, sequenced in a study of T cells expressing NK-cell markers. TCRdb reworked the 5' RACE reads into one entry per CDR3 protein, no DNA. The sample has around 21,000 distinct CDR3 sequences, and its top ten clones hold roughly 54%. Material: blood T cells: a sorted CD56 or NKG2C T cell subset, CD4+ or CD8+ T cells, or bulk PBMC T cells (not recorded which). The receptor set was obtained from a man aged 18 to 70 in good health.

CDR3 sequence: CASSPQQFSYNEQFF. The chain uses TRBV19 and TRBJ2-1. Germline V CDR1 and CDR2: LNHDA, SQIVND (reference sequence). This CDR3 region has 15 residues.

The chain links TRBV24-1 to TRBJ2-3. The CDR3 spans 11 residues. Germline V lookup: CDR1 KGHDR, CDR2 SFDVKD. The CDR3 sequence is CATTDRDTQYF.

The CDR3 spells CASSESRGYEQYF. The J gene is TRBJ2-7, the V gene TRBV25-1; there is no DNA to check the TCRdb D call of TRBD1. The CDR3 sequence is 13 residues long. Germline-derived CDR1 and CDR2 are MGHDK and SYGVNS.

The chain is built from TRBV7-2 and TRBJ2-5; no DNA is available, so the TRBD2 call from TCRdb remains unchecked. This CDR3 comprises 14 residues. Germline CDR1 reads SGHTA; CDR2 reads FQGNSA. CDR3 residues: CASSSGLAVETQYF. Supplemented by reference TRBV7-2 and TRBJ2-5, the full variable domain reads GAGVSQSPSNKVTEKGKDVELRCDPISGHTALYWYRQSLGQGLEFLIYFQGNSAPDKSGLPSDRFSAERTGGSVSTLTIQRTQQEDSAVYLCASSSGLAVETQYFGPGTRLLVL.

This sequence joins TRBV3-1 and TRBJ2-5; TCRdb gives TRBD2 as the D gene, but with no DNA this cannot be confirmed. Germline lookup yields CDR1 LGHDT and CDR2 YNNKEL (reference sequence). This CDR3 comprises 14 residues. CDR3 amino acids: CASSQSTSGETQYF.

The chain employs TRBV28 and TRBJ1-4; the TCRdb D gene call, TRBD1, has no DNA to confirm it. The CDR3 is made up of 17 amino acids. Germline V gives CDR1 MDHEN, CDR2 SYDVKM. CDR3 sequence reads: CASSFGWQGATNEKLFF.

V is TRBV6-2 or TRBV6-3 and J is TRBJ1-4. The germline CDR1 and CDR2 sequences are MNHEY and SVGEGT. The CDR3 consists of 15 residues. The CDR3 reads CASSYGGATNEKLFF.

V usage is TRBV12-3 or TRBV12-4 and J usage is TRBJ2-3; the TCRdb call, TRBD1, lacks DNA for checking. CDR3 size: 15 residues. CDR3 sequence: CASSFPGQGADTQYF.

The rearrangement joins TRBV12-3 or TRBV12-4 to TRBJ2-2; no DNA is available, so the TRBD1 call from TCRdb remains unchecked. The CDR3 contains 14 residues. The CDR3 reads CASSFRTGGRELFF.

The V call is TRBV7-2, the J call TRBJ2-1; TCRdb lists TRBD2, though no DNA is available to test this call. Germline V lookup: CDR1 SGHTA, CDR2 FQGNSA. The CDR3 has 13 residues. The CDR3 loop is CASSLTSSYEQFF.

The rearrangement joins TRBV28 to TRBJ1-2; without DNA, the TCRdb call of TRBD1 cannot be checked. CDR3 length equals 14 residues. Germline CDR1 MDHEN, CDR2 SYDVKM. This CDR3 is CASSSFDRVDGYTF.

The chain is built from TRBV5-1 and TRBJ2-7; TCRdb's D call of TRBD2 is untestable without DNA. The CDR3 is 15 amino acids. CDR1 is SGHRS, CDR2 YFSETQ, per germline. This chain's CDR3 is CASSFYGLAPYEQYF.

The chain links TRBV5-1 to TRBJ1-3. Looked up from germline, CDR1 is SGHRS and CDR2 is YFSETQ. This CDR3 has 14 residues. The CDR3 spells CASSFRAPGDTIYF.

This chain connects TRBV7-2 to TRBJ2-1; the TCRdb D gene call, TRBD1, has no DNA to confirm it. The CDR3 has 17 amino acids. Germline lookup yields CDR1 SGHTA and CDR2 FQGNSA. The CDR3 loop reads CASSSSPRQSSYNEQFF.

The CDR3 spells CASSLDGGQGKETQYF. This sequence joins TRBV11-2 and TRBJ2-5; the TRBD1 assignment by TCRdb is unverifiable without DNA. The CDR3 has 16 residues. Germline V gene lookup returns CDR1 SGHAT and CDR2 FQNNGV.

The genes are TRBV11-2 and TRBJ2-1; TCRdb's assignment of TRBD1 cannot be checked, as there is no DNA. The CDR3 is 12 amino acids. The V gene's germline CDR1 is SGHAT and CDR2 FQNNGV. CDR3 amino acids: CASSSRGGEQFF.

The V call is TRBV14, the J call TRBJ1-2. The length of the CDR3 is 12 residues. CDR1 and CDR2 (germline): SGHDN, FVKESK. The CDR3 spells CASSLTDYGYTF.

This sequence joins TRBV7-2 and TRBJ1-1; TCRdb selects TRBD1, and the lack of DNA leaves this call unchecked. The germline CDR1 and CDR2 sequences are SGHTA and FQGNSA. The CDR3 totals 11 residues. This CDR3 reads CASSSGTEAFF.

CDR3 sequence: CSAINPDRSHYEQYF. The rearrangement uses TRBV20-1 and TRBJ2-7; TCRdb's D call of TRBD1 is untestable without DNA. Germline V lookup: CDR1 DFQATT, CDR2 SNEGSKA (reference sequence). The CDR3 has 15 residues.